This T cell receptor beta chain was profiled in a study of vaccination and CD4 T cells after COVID-19. Overall study: Six male and four female convalescents took part, two of them Hispanic. Overlapping peptides of the spike proteins of SARS-CoV-2, HCoV-NL63, HCoV-OC43 and HCoV-229E were used for cell stimulation.

The Oncomine TCR Beta short-read assay generated sequence data from the DNA of cultured CD4+ T cells. TCRdb re-called the PCR reads through MiXCR, storing one row per CDR3 protein. Of approximately 23,000 distinct CDR3 sequences listed, 35% to 40% are singletons. Time point in this sample: late sampling 161 to 241 days after vaccination in three convalescent patients. The sample's treatment: roughly 11-day PBMC culture with coronavirus spike peptide pools or control peptides (ViraFEST assay). The authors replaced half the medium with fresh IL-2 medium on days 3 and 7. The length of the CDR3 is 17 residues. J lost 6 bases, V lost 2 bases, and 8 bases had no gene match. Germline-derived CDR1 and CDR2 are SGHTA and FQGTGA. About this clonotype: As yet, its antigen is unknown.

Source: CD4+ T cells from blood, cultured in vitro, taken about 7 months after SARS-CoV-2 vaccination. The rearrangement links TRBV7-3 to TRBJ2-3, with 13 bases lining up with TRBD2. This TCR was recovered from a human donor who had recovered from COVID-19. The CDR3 sequence is CASSLAPGLAGDDTQYF. The CDR3 region has the DNA TGTGCCAGCAGCTTAGCCCCCGGACTAGCGGGAGACGATACGCAGTATTTT.